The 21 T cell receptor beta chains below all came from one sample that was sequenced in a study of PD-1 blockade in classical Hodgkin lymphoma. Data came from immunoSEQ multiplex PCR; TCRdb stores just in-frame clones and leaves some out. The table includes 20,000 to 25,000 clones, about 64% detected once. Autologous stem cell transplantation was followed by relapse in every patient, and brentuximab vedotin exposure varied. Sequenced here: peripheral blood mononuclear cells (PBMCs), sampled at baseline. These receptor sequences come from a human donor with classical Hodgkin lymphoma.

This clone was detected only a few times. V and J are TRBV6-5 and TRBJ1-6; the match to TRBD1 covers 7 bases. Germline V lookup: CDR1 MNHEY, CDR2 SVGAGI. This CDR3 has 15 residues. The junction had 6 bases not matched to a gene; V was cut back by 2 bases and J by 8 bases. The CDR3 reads CASSYARDSDSPLHF. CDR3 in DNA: TGTGCCAGCAGTTACGCCCGGGACAGTGATTCACCCCTCCACTTT.

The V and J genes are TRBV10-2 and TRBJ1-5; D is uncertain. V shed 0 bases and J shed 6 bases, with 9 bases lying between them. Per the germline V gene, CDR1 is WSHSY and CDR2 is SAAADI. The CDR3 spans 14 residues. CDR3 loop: CASSESNIFQPQHF. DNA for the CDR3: TGCGCCAGCAGTGAGTCGAACATCTTTCAGCCCCAGCATTTT.

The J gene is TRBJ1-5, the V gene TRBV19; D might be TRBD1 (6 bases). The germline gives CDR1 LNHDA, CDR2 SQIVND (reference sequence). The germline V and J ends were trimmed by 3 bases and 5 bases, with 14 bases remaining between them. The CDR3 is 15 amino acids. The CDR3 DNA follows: TGTGCCAGTAGTATGTGGGCAGGGGCGGATCAGCCCCAGCATTTT. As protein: CASSMWAGADQPQHF.

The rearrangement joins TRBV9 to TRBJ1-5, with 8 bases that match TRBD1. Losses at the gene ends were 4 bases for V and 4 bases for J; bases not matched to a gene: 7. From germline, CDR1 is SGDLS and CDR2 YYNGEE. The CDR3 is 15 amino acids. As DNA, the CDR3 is TGTGCCAGCAGCCCGCGGGACAGGCCAAATCAGCCCCAGCATTTT. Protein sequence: CASSPRDRPNQPQHF.

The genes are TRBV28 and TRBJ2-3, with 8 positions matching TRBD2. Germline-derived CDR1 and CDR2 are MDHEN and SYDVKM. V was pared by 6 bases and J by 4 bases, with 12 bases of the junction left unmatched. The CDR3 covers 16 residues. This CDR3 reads CASSLSSGSYSDTQYF. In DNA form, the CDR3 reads TGTGCCAGCAGCCTTTCGAGCGGGAGTTATTCAGATACGCAGTATTTT.

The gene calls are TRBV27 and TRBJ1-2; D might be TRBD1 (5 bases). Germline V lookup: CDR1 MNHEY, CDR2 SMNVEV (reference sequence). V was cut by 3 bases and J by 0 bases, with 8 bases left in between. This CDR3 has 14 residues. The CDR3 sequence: CASSLTDSNYGYTF. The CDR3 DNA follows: TGTGCCAGCAGTTTGACAGACTCTAACTATGGCTACACCTTC.

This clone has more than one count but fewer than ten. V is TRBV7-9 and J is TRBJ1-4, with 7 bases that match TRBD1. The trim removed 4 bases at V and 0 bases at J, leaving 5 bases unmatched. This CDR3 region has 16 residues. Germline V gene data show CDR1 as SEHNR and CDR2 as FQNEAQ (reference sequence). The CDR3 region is CASSYGQASTNEKLFF. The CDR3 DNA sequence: TGTGCCAGCAGCTATGGACAGGCTTCAACTAATGAAAAACTGTTTTTT.

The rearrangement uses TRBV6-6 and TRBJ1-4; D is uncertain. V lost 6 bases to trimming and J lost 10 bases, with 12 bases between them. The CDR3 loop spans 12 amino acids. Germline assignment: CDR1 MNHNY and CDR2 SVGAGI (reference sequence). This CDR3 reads CASRPTGGKLFF. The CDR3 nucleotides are TGTGCCAGCAGACCGACGGGCGGAAAACTGTTTTTT.

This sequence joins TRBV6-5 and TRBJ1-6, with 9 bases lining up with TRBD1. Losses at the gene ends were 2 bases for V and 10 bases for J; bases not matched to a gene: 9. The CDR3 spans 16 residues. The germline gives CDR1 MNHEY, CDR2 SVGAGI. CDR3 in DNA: TGTGCCAGCAGTTACCCCGGGACAGGGTATGAATCACCCCTCCACTTT. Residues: CASSYPGTGYESPLHF.

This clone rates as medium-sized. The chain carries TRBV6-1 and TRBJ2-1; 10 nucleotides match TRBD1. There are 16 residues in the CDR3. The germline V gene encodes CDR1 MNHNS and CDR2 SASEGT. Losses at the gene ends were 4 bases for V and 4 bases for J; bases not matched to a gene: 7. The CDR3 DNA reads TGTGCCAGCAGTGGGCATGACAGGGGGCTGTACAATGAGCAGTTCTTC. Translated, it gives CASSGHDRGLYNEQFF.

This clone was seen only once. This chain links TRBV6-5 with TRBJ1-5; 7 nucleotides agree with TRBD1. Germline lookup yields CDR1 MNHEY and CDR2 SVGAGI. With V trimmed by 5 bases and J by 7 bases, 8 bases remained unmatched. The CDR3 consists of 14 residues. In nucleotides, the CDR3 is TGTGCCAGCAGTGAGGGGGCAGGGGGACAGCCCCAGCATTTT. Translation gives CASSEGAGGQPQHF.

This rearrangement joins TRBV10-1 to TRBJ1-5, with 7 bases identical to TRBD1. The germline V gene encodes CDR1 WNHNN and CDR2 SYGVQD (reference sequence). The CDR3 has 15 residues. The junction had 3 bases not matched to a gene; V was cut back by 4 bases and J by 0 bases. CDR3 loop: CASSGDRVSNQPQHF. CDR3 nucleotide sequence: TGCGCCAGCAGTGGTGACAGGGTTAGCAATCAGCCCCAGCATTTT.

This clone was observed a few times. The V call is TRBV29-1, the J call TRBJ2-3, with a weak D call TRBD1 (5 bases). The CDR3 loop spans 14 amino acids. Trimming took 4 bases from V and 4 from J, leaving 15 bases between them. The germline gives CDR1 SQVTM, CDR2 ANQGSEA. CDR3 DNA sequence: TGCAGCGTTGTGGGCCAGGGAATTGCAGATACGCAGTATTTT. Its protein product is CSVVGQGIADTQYF.

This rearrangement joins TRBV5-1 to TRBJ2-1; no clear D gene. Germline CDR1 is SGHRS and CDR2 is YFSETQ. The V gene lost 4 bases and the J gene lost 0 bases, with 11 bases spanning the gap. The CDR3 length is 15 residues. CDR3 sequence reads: CASSRDASSYNEQFF. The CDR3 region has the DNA TGCGCCAGCAGCCGCGACGCAAGCTCCTACAATGAGCAGTTCTTC.

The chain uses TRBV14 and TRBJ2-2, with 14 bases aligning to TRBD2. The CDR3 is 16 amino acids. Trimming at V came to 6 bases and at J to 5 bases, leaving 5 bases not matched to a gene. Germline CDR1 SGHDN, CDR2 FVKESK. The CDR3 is CASRGTSGSRTGELFF. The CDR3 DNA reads TGTGCCAGCAGGGGGACTAGCGGGAGTCGGACCGGGGAGCTGTTTTTT.

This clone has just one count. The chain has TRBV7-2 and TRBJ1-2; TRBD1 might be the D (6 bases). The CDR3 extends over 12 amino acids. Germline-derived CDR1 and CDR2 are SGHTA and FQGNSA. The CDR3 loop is CARRTDLHGYTF. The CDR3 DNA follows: TGTGCTAGGAGGACAGATCTCCATGGCTACACCTTC.

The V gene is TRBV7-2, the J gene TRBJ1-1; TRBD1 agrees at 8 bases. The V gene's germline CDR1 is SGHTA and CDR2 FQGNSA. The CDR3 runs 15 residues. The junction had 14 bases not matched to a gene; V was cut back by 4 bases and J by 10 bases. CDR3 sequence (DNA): TGTGCCAGCAGCTCAACACAGGGAACAGGGGGGATAGCTTTCTTT. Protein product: CASSSTQGTGGIAFF.

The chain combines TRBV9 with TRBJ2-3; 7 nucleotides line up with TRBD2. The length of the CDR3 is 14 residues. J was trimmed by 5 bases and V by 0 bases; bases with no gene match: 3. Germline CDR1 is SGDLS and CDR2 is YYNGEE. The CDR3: CASSVGLAVDTQYF. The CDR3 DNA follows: TGTGCCAGCAGCGTAGGGCTAGCGGTAGATACGCAGTATTTT.

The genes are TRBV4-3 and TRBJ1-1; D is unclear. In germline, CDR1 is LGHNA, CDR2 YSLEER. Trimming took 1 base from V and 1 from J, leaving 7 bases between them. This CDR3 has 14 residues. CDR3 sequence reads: CASSQVVGNTEAFF. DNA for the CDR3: TGCGCCAGCAGCCAAGTGGTGGGGAACACTGAAGCTTTCTTT.

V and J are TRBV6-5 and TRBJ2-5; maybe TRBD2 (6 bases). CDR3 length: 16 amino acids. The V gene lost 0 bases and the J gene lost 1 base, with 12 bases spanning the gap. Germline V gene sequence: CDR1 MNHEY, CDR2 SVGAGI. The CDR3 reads CASSYSGLLPQETQYF. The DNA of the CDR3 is TGTGCCAGCAGTTACTCGGGACTCCTCCCCCAAGAGACCCAGTACTTC.

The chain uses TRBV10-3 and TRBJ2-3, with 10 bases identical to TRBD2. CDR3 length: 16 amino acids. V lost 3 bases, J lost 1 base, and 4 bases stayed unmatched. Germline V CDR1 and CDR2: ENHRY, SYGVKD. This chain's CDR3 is CAISDPTSGGTDTQYF. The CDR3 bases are TGTGCCATCAGTGATCCCACTAGCGGGGGCACAGATACGCAGTATTTT.